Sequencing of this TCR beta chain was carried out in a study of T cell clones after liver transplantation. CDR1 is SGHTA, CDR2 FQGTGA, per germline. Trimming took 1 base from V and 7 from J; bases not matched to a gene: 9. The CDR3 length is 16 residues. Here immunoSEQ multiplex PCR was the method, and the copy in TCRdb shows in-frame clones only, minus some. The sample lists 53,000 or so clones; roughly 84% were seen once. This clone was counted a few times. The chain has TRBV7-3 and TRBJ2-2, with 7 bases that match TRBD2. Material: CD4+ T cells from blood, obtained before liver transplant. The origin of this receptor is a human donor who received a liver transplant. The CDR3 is CASSLNAAGTHGELFF. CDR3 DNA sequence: TGTGCCAGCAGCTTAAACGCAGCGGGGACGCACGGGGAGCTGTTTTTT.